The 24 T cell receptor beta chains below all came from one sample that was sequenced in a study of OX40 agonist ivuxolimab in advanced cancers. Using immunoSEQ multiplex PCR, the repertoire was profiled, and TCRdb retains in-frame clones only, with some absent. The sample lists about 67,000 clones, around 84% occurring once. This material consisted of CD4+ or CD8+ T cells sorted from blood, taken in a trial of the OX40 agonist ivuxolimab. These receptors were obtained from an adult with an advanced solid tumor such as melanoma, head and neck, liver or kidney cancer.

J is TRBJ2-5 and V is TRBV12-5; D not certain. CDR1 and CDR2 from the germline V gene are LGHNT and FRNRAP. Trimming left V 3 bases short and J 5 bases short, with 7 bases between. This CDR3 comprises 12 residues. CDR3 sequence reads: CASGFLGETQYF. CDR3 coding DNA: TGTGCTAGTGGTTTTTTAGGGGAGACCCAGTACTTC.

This clone was seen a single time. V is TRBV28 and J is TRBJ2-2, with 7 nucleotides matching TRBD1. Germline assignment: CDR1 MDHEN and CDR2 SYDVKM. The trim removed 6 bases at V and 3 bases at J, leaving 10 bases unmatched. This CDR3 is 16 amino acids long. CDR3: CASRIGGAYDTGELFF. DNA for the CDR3: TGTGCCAGCAGGATAGGGGGCGCCTACGACACCGGGGAGCTGTTTTTT.

The chain employs TRBV2 and TRBJ1-3; D uncertain. Germline V CDR1 and CDR2: SNHLY, FYNNEI. This CDR3 spans 13 amino acids. The V end lost 1 base, the J end lost 4 bases, and 5 bases lay between the germline ends. CDR3 in amino acids: CASSEEVGNTIYF. CDR3 sequence (DNA): TGTGCCAGCAGTGAAGAAGTCGGAAACACCATATATTTT.

J is TRBJ2-4 and V is TRBV2, with D perhaps matching TRBD2 (5 bases). Germline CDR1 reads SNHLY; CDR2 reads FYNNEI. With 2 bases removed from V and 1 base from J, the gap between germline ends came to 9 bases. This CDR3 has 15 residues. This chain's CDR3 is CASSEQRGAKNIQYF. DNA of the CDR3: TGTGCCAGCAGTGAACAACGGGGTGCCAAAAACATTCAGTACTTC.

This sequence joins TRBV29-1 and TRBJ2-3; 10 bases are shared with TRBD1. The ends lost 0 bases at V and 3 bases at J; junction bases unmatched: 9. The CDR3 contains 17 residues. Germline values: CDR1 SQVTM, CDR2 ANQGSEA. CDR3 in DNA: TGCAGCGTTGAAGATCAGCGAGGACAGGGGGGGACAGATACGCAGTATTTT. It codes for CSVEDQRGQGGTDTQYF.

The chain joins TRBV5-6 to TRBJ2-5; 8 positions match TRBD1. Germline V CDR1 and CDR2: SGHDT, YYEEEE. CDR3 length: 14 residues. With 3 bases clipped from V and 2 bases from J, the junction kept 3 bases outside the gene matches. CDR3 nucleotides: TGTGCCAGCAGCTACGGGACAGGTCAAGAGACCCAGTACTTC. This sequence encodes CASSYGTGQETQYF. The full variable domain, rest sourced from reference TRBV5-6 and TRBJ2-5, is DAGVTQSPTHLIKTRGQQVTLRCSPKSGHDTVSWYQQALGQGPQFIFQYYEEEERQRGNFPDRFSGHQFPNYSSELNVNALLLGDSALYLCASSYGTGQETQYFGPGTRLLVL.

The rearrangement uses TRBV4-1 and TRBJ2-1; a possible D gene is TRBD2 (6 bases). The CDR3 has 20 amino acids. CDR1 is MGHRA, CDR2 YSYEKL, per germline. Trimming took 4 bases from V and 9 from J, leaving 34 bases between them. The CDR3 nucleotides are TGCGCCAGCAGCCCCGAGGGTACGGACTACCTTTTTTATGGGCCAGCTGAGCAGTTCTTC. It codes for CASSPEGTDYLFYGPAEQFF.

About this clone itself: A clone one base away is much larger, so this may be a read error. Other DNA sequences from this sample encode an identical CDR3 as well. The V and J genes are TRBV2 and TRBJ1-5, with 8 bases lining up with TRBD1. Germline V gives CDR1 SNHLY, CDR2 FYNNEI. The CDR3 has 15 amino acids. V lost 6 bases and J lost 4; bases outside the gene matches: 8. Here the CDR3 reads CASRTGTGANQPQHF. As DNA, the CDR3 is TGTGCCAGCAGAACCGGGACAGGCGCTAATCAGCCCCAGCATTTT.

This clone was counted only a few times. The rearrangement joins TRBV7-9 to TRBJ1-2; D not certain. CDR3 size: 13 residues. With 4 bases removed from V and 5 bases from J, the gap between germline ends came to 11 bases. CDR1 is SEHNR and CDR2 is FQNEAQ in the germline V gene (reference sequence). CDR3 sequence (DNA): TGTGCCAGCAGCTCACGTATTCCGTATGGCTACACCTTC. This translates into CASSSRIPYGYTF.

The chain is built from TRBV7-2 and TRBJ2-5; 13 nucleotides match TRBD2. V shed 5 bases, J shed 1 base, and the junction held 1 base outside the gene matches. From germline, CDR1 is SGHTA and CDR2 FQGNSA. This CDR3 comprises 15 residues. CDR3 DNA sequence: TGTGCCAGCAGCCGGACTAGCGGGGGCCAAGAGACCCAGTACTTC. As protein: CASSRTSGGQETQYF.

This chain uses TRBV6-5 with TRBJ2-7; 10 nucleotides agree with TRBD2. From germline, CDR1 is MNHEY and CDR2 SVGAGI. This CDR3 has 14 amino acids. V dropped 6 bases and J dropped 2; count of bases not matched to a gene: 4. DNA for the CDR3: TGTGCCAGCAGACGACTAGCGGGCCCCTACGAGCAGTACTTC. It codes for CASRRLAGPYEQYF.

The rearrangement links TRBV10-2 to TRBJ2-1; D is undetermined. Germline V gene sequence: CDR1 WSHSY, CDR2 SAAADI. V gave up 4 bases and J gave up 4 bases, with 11 bases separating them. The CDR3 has 14 residues. Written as DNA, the CDR3 is TGCGCCAGCAGTGGGCGACCAGAATACAATGAGCAGTTCTTC. It codes for CASSGRPEYNEQFF.

The rearrangement joins TRBV14 to TRBJ1-1; D unclear. Germline-derived CDR1 and CDR2 are SGHDN and FVKESK. CDR3 length equals 17 residues. Trimming took off 0 bases at V and 5 bases at J, with 19 bases between the two ends. The DNA for the CDR3 is TGTGCCAGCAGCCAAGATCGTAGACACCTCTTTCGAACTGAAGCTTTCTTT. It codes for CASSQDRRHLFRTEAFF.

The rearrangement links TRBV19 to TRBJ1-2; no clear D gene. Trimming removed 3 bases from V and 8 bases from J, with 7 bases in between. The CDR3 is 11 amino acids. Germline assignment: CDR1 LNHDA and CDR2 SQIVND (reference sequence). In nucleotides, the CDR3 is TGTGCCAGTAGTATGTTCGAGGGCTACACCTTC. This sequence encodes CASSMFEGYTF.

This sequence joins TRBV18 and TRBJ2-1; 9 bases fit TRBD2. The CDR3 is 15 amino acids. Unmatched junction bases numbered 12, after V lost 8 bases and J lost 7 bases. Germline V gene lookup returns CDR1 KGHSH and CDR2 LQKENI. Written as DNA, the CDR3 is TGTGCCAGCGCGAAGGCGGGGGGGCCGTGGAATGAGCAGTTCTTC. This translates into CASAKAGGPWNEQFF.

The chain has TRBV6-1 and TRBJ1-2, with D maybe TRBD1 (5 bases). CDR1 is MNHNS, CDR2 SASEGT, per germline. The V end was cut by 6 bases, the J end by 2 bases, with 7 bases between. The CDR3 consists of 12 residues. This CDR3 reads CASSGDNYGYTF. For the CDR3, the DNA is TGTGCCAGCAGCGGGGACAACTATGGCTACACCTTC.

A note on this clone: Distinct nucleotide sequences in the sample also encode this CDR3. The rearrangement joins TRBV12-5 to TRBJ2-3; TRBD2 matches 8 bases. The CDR3 contains 14 residues. Germline loops: CDR1 LGHNT, CDR2 FRNRAP. Trimming at V came to 1 base and at J to 6 bases, leaving 3 bases not matched to a gene. The CDR3 DNA sequence: TGTGCTAGTGGTTTGGGCCGGGGGGGGGATACGCAGTATTTT. This translates into CASGLGRGGDTQYF.

This chain uses TRBV5-6 with TRBJ2-3, with a possible D match to TRBD1 (6 bases). This CDR3 is built from 13 residues. Looked up from germline, CDR1 is SGHDT and CDR2 is YYEEEE. The V end was cut by 3 bases, the J end by 5 bases, with 10 bases between. The CDR3 protein is CASSWTEEDTQYF. The CDR3 region has the DNA TGTGCCAGCAGCTGGACAGAGGAAGATACGCAGTATTTT.

This chain uses TRBV2 with TRBJ2-7; D might be TRBD2 (6 bases). This CDR3 comprises 11 residues. V was trimmed by 6 bases and J by 9 bases, leaving 12 bases between them. Germline CDR1 is SNHLY and CDR2 is FYNNEI. The CDR3 is CASSYAGLQYF. In DNA, the CDR3 is TGTGCCAGCAGCTATGCGGGGCTGCAGTACTTC.

V is TRBV7-9 and J is TRBJ2-1; D is unclear. V was cut by 5 bases and J by 5 bases, with 7 bases left in between. CDR1 and CDR2 (germline): SEHNR, FQNEAQ (reference sequence). The length of the CDR3 is 12 residues. The CDR3 DNA sequence: TGTGCCAGCAGCGCGGCGGACAATGAGCAGTTCTTC. Translation gives CASSAADNEQFF.

V and J are TRBV30 and TRBJ2-3; 7 bases align to TRBD2. Trimming took 0 bases from V and 9 from J; bases not matched to a gene: 12. The length of the CDR3 is 15 residues. The germline gives CDR1 GTSNPN, CDR2 SVGIG (reference sequence). The CDR3: CAWSVLASDSGTQYF. The CDR3 coding sequence is TGTGCCTGGAGTGTACTAGCGTCCGATTCAGGCACGCAGTATTTT.

This chain links TRBV4-1 with TRBJ1-5; 7 bases are a match to TRBD1. CDR1 and CDR2 (germline): MGHRA, YSYEKL. V lost 2 bases and J lost 3; bases outside the gene matches: 7. The CDR3 totals 16 residues. Here the CDR3 DNA reads TGCGCCAGCAGCCAATCTCCGGGACAGTACAATCAGCCCCAGCATTTT. Protein sequence: CASSQSPGQYNQPQHF.

Only a few counts were recorded for this clone. The gene calls are TRBV7-2 and TRBJ2-7, with TRBD2 matching over 12 bases. The CDR3 covers 18 residues. V shed 7 bases and J 0 bases; nucleotides not matched to a gene: 13. In germline, CDR1 is SGHTA, CDR2 FQGNSA. The CDR3 bases are TGTGCCAGCAACCACCGGGCTAGCGGGAGGGGGGGCTCCTACGAGCAGTACTTC. Protein sequence: CASNHRASGRGGSYEQYF.

J is TRBJ2-7 and V is TRBV6-5, with unresolved D. The CDR3 consists of 12 residues. Trimming shortened V by 4 bases and J by 4 bases, and 8 bases separated the two germline ends. The germline V gene has CDR1 MNHEY and CDR2 SVGAGI. CDR3 nucleotides: TGTGCCAGCAGTTTGAGTCGTTACGAGCAGTACTTC. Residues: CASSLSRYEQYF.